A single sample is the source of the 17 T cell receptor beta chains below, sequenced in a study of cytomegalovirus exposure and HLA in healthy donors. The primer mix had 60 Vbeta and 13 Jbeta primers. Profiled with immunoSEQ multiplex PCR; TCRdb holds only in-frame clones, not every one. The profile shows 90,000 to 110,000 clones, 73% of them singletons. The sequenced sample consisted of PBMCs. These receptors came from a man aged 40-55 years in good health and CMV-seronegative.

This chain joins TRBV9 and TRBJ1-1, with 7 bases identical to TRBD1. With 0 bases clipped from V and 4 bases from J, the junction kept 6 bases outside the gene matches. CDR3 size: 15 residues. Germline CDR1 reads SGDLS; CDR2 reads YYNGEE. DNA for the CDR3: TGTGCCAGCAGCGTAGGGGCAGGGGGGCCCACTGAAGCTTTCTTT. This codes for CASSVGAGGPTEAFF.

The chain joins TRBV4-3 to TRBJ2-3; the match to TRBD1 covers 7 bases. The CDR3 contains 18 residues. The trim removed 3 bases at V and 2 bases at J, leaving 14 bases unmatched. Germline lookup yields CDR1 LGHNA and CDR2 YSLEER. CDR3 region: CASSQERGGGIITDTQYF. The CDR3 DNA sequence: TGCGCCAGCAGCCAGGAGCGAGGGGGCGGAATCATCACAGATACGCAGTATTTT.

CDR3 residues: CASTPGNSPREKLFF. The CDR3 DNA follows: TGTGCCAGCACCCCCGGGAACAGTCCTAGGGAAAAACTGTTTTTT. The chain links TRBV7-9 to TRBJ1-4; D is uncertain. Deletions cut 7 bases from V and 8 bases from J, with 20 bases between. CDR1 SEHNR and CDR2 FQNEAQ come from the germline V gene (reference sequence). The CDR3 is 15 amino acids.

This clone was observed once. The chain recombines TRBV11-2 with TRBJ2-2; 7 positions agree with TRBD1. The CDR3 is 16 amino acids. CDR1 is SGHAT and CDR2 is FQNNGV in the germline V gene. Trimming cost V 4 bases and J 7 bases; bases outside gene matches: 12. CDR3 sequence (DNA): TGTGCCAGCAGCTCCGGCTCAAGGGGGCTGGGCGGGGAGCTGTTTTTT. It yields the protein CASSSGSRGLGGELFF.

The rearrangement links TRBV4-2 to TRBJ2-1; 7 nucleotides match TRBD2. Trimming at V came to 4 bases and at J to 9 bases, leaving 12 bases not matched to a gene. Germline V gene sequence: CDR1 LGHNA, CDR2 YNFKEQ. The CDR3 totals 15 residues. CDR3 protein: CASSRLAEGLGEQFF. CDR3 coding DNA: TGTGCCAGCAGCCGGCTAGCGGAGGGGTTGGGTGAGCAGTTCTTC.

Points on this clone: The sample carries other DNA sequences with the same CDR3. CDR3 coding DNA: TGTGCCAGCAGTTACCGACAGGGCTACGAGCAGTACTTC. Amino acids: CASSYRQGYEQYF. The V call is TRBV6-5, the J call TRBJ2-7, with 7 nucleotides matching TRBD1. The V gene end was trimmed by 2 bases and the J gene end by 3 bases; junction bases not matched to a gene: 1. Germline loops: CDR1 MNHEY, CDR2 SVGAGI. The CDR3 has 13 residues.

The chain has TRBV27 and TRBJ2-1, with D tentatively TRBD2 (6 bases). V shed 3 bases and J shed 7 bases, with 16 bases lying between them. CDR1 MNHEY and CDR2 SMNVEV come from the germline V gene (reference sequence). CDR3 length: 15 residues. This chain's CDR3 is CASSFLLASGNEQFF. The CDR3 nucleotides read TGTGCCAGCAGTTTTTTACTAGCCTCCGGGAATGAGCAGTTCTTC.

The CDR3 nucleotides read TGTGCCAGTAGTAGGTCAGGGTCCTACGAGCAGTACTTC. Its translation is CASSRSGSYEQYF. The J gene is TRBJ2-7, the V gene TRBV19, with D possibly matching TRBD1 (5 bases). Between the trimmed V and J ends, which lost 4 bases and 1 base, there was a span of 8 bases. The CDR3 covers 13 residues. Germline loops: CDR1 LNHDA, CDR2 SQIVND (reference sequence).

The chain couples TRBV5-1 to TRBJ1-5, with 9 bases that match TRBD1. Looked up from germline, CDR1 is SGHRS and CDR2 is YFSETQ. CDR3 length: 14 residues. V lost 4 bases, J lost 6 bases, and 5 bases stayed unmatched. The CDR3 nucleotides read TGCGCCAGCAGCCCGGGACAGGGCCTTCAGCCCCAGCATTTT. Translated: CASSPGQGLQPQHF.

The chain couples TRBV30 to TRBJ1-1; 7 bases map to TRBD1. The ends lost 7 bases at V and 10 bases at J; junction bases unmatched: 18. The CDR3 length is 14 residues. Germline V lookup: CDR1 GTSNPN, CDR2 SVGIG (reference sequence). This CDR3 reads CAFHRGRIRDGAFF. CDR3 nucleotides: TGTGCCTTCCACAGGGGAAGGATTCGTGATGGAGCTTTCTTT. The whole variable domain, filled in from reference TRBV30 and TRBJ1-1, reads SQTIHQWPATLVQPVGSPLSLECTVEGTSNPNLYWYRQAAGRGLQLLFYSVGIGQISSEVPQNLSASRPQDRQFILSSKKLLLSDSGFYLCAFHRGRIRDGAFFGQGTRLTVV.

V is TRBV15 and J is TRBJ1-4, with a weak D call TRBD1 (6 bases). CDR1 and CDR2 from the germline V gene are LNHNV and YYDKDF (reference sequence). The CDR3 spans 14 residues. Deletions cut 5 bases from V and 7 bases from J, with 14 bases between. CDR3 DNA: TGTGCCACCAGCGGGTGGGACAACGTTGAAAAACTGTTTTTT. Amino acid sequence: CATSGWDNVEKLFF.

The V and J genes are TRBV28 and TRBJ1-5; tentative D call: TRBD1 (5 bases). CDR1 is MDHEN and CDR2 is SYDVKM in the germline V gene. This CDR3 spans 13 amino acids. With 2 bases removed from V and 4 bases from J, the gap between germline ends came to 6 bases. CDR3 bases: TGTGCCAGCAGTTTAGCAGGGAATCAGCCCCAGCATTTT. It codes for CASSLAGNQPQHF.

The V call is TRBV5-1, the J call TRBJ2-3; 7 bases are shared with TRBD2. Trimming at V came to 1 base and at J to 4 bases, leaving 9 bases not matched to a gene. The CDR3 has 16 amino acids. In germline, CDR1 is SGHRS, CDR2 YFSETQ. The DNA of the CDR3 is TGCGCCAGCAGCTTGCAACCGGGACTAAGTCCAGATACGCAGTATTTT. Protein sequence: CASSLQPGLSPDTQYF.

The chain is built from TRBV9 and TRBJ2-1, with TRBD2 matching over 9 bases. After removal of 1 base from V and 12 bases from J, the junction contained 11 bases not matched to a gene. The CDR3 is made up of 15 amino acids. From germline, CDR1 is SGDLS and CDR2 YYNGEE. In nucleotides, the CDR3 is TGTGCCAGCAGCGTATCGTCTAGCGGGGCTGGTTGGCAGTTCTTC. Protein sequence: CASSVSSSGAGWQFF.

This clone has only a few counts. In nucleotides, the CDR3 is TGTGCCAGCAGCTACCCAGGGGGGAGGCCTTATCCTGAAGCTTTCTTT. This gives the protein CASSYPGGRPYPEAFF. The chain combines TRBV9 with TRBJ1-1, with TRBD1 matching over 7 bases. Trimming at V came to 4 bases and at J to 6 bases, leaving 15 bases not matched to a gene. This CDR3 is built from 16 residues. Per germline, CDR1 SGDLS and CDR2 YYNGEE.

J is TRBJ2-7 and V is TRBV5-6, with a weak D call TRBD2 (6 bases). Trimming removed 1 base at V and 4 bases at J, with 24 bases between. The germline V gene encodes CDR1 SGHDT and CDR2 YYEEEE. This CDR3 has 18 residues. This CDR3 reads CASSLMNHGWGVDYEQYF. The DNA for the CDR3 is TGTGCCAGCAGCTTGATGAACCACGGTTGGGGGGTGGATTACGAGCAGTACTTC.

This chain links TRBV29-1 with TRBJ2-1; unclear D gene. The germline V gene has CDR1 SQVTM and CDR2 ANQGSEA. The CDR3 sequence is 10 residues long. Trimming stripped 6 bases from V and 16 bases from J, with 16 bases between. CDR3: CSVGGLVHFF. The CDR3, as DNA: TGCAGCGTCGGCGGTCTAGTACATTTCTTC.